This TCR beta chain was identified during a study of early T cells in non-severe SARS-CoV-2 infection. Background on the study: Bulk RNA isolated from unsorted whole blood underwent sequencing; chains were not paired.

This clonotype was counted at least ten times. Antigen: not known. General observations from the study: Matching results from VDJdb favored anti-spike CD8 responses, leaving private and CD4 specificities undetected.

Germline V gives CDR1 KGHSH, CDR2 LQKENI. The CDR3 has 15 residues. Trimming took 4 bases from V and 0 from J, leaving 10 bases between them. Each cDNA molecule carried a unique molecular identifier. TCRdb called the 5' RACE reads again in MiXCR, with one record for every CDR3 protein. The sample yields tens of thousands of distinct CDR3 sequences, 10% to 15% seen once. The source material was whole blood. The origin of this receptor is an adult who was a healthcare worker with PCR-confirmed SARS-CoV-2 infection or an uninfected control (not recorded which). The genes are TRBV18 and TRBJ1-5, with D unclear. CDR3 in amino acids: CASSLQEYSNQPQHF. The CDR3 coding sequence is TGTGCCAGCTCACTCCAGGAATATAGCAATCAGCCCCAGCATTTT.